The 18 T cell receptor beta chains below come from one sample, sequenced in a study of PD-1 blockade in classical Hodgkin lymphoma. Each patient relapsed following autologous stem cell transplantation, and prior brentuximab vedotin exposure differed. The assay was immunoSEQ multiplex PCR, and TCRdb's table has in-frame clones only and misses some. The repertoire holds about 97,000 clones, with around four fifths as singletons. The source material was peripheral blood mononuclear cells (PBMCs), sampled at baseline. The receptors stem from a human donor with classical Hodgkin lymphoma.

This clone was recorded a few times. CDR3 bases: TGTGCCAGCAGCTTGAGGGTTGACACTGAAGCTTTCTTT. Its protein product is CASSLRVDTEAFF. The rearrangement joins TRBV5-4 to TRBJ1-1; D uncertain. CDR3 length: 13 residues. V dropped 1 base and J dropped 3 bases, with 7 bases sitting between them. Germline V gene data show CDR1 as SGHNT and CDR2 as YYREEE (reference sequence).

This chain links TRBV2 with TRBJ2-7, with D perhaps matching TRBD1 or TRBD2 (5 bases each). Trimming cost V 7 bases and J 7 bases, with 29 bases left between them. CDR1 is SNHLY, CDR2 FYNNEI, per germline. This CDR3 contains 17 residues. The DNA of the CDR3 is TGTGCCAGCACCTCACCTCCAGGGACGGGCGTAGGAAGGGAGCAGTACTTC. Its protein is CASTSPPGTGVGREQYF.

This clone appeared a single time. The chain combines TRBV2 with TRBJ2-1, with 11 bases matching TRBD2. The length of the CDR3 is 15 residues. The trim removed 8 bases at V and 6 bases at J, leaving 9 bases unmatched. CDR1 is SNHLY, CDR2 FYNNEI, per germline. CDR3 residues: CASGQLAGVSNEQFF. Written as DNA, the CDR3 is TGTGCCAGCGGCCAACTAGCGGGAGTATCCAATGAGCAGTTCTTC.

The chain carries TRBV5-1 and TRBJ2-3, with 15 bases matching TRBD2. The V gene's germline CDR1 is SGHRS and CDR2 YFSETQ. The CDR3 spans 16 residues. V shed 4 bases, J shed 4 bases, and the junction held 4 bases outside the gene matches. DNA for the CDR3: TGCGCCAGCAGCACGGGACTAGCGGGAGGTCCAGATACGCAGTATTTT. Translating gives CASSTGLAGGPDTQYF.

V and J are TRBV11-2 and TRBJ1-1, with D unresolved. CDR3 length: 13 amino acids. V was clipped by 1 base and J by 4 bases, with 7 bases between them. Germline CDR1 is SGHAT and CDR2 is FQNNGV. For the CDR3, the DNA is TGTGCCAGCAGCTTAGGGCAGTCCACTGAAGCTTTCTTT. Its translation: CASSLGQSTEAFF.

This rearrangement joins TRBV11-2 to TRBJ2-1; 9 bases are a match to TRBD2. Germline assignment: CDR1 SGHAT and CDR2 FQNNGV. The junction had 13 bases not matched to a gene; V was cut back by 4 bases and J by 9 bases. The CDR3 has 16 residues. The CDR3 loop reads CASSSGGASGIGEQFF. The CDR3 region has the DNA TGTGCCAGCAGCTCCGGGGGGGCTAGCGGGATAGGTGAGCAGTTCTTC.

This sequence joins TRBV29-1 and TRBJ2-3; possibly TRBD1 or TRBD2 for D (6 bases each). CDR3 length equals 13 residues. Germline V gives CDR1 SQVTM, CDR2 ANQGSEA. Trimming took 4 bases from V and 6 from J, leaving 14 bases between them. The CDR3 reads CSVVGGRSDTQYF. The CDR3 bases are TGCAGCGTTGTAGGGGGGAGGTCGGATACGCAGTATTTT.

This clone was picked up a small number of times. The rearrangement links TRBV18 to TRBJ1-4, with D possibly being TRBD1 (5 bases). Per germline, CDR1 KGHSH and CDR2 LQKENI. Trimming took 3 bases from V and 8 from J, leaving 10 bases between them. The CDR3 contains 13 residues. The CDR3 DNA sequence: TGTGCCAGCTCACCTCCAAACAGGGAAAAACTGTTTTTT. It specifies CASSPPNREKLFF.

The chain recombines TRBV6-1 with TRBJ2-1, with a tentative D call TRBD2 (6 bases). This CDR3 region has 11 residues. In germline, CDR1 is MNHNS, CDR2 SASEGT. V dropped 8 bases and J dropped 12 bases, with 14 bases sitting between them. CDR3 sequence: CASAPSGRQFF. CDR3 DNA: TGTGCCAGCGCCCCAAGCGGGCGGCAGTTCTTC.

The rearrangement uses TRBV19 and TRBJ2-7; 9 nucleotides agree with TRBD1. CDR3 size: 16 residues. The germline CDR1 and CDR2 sequences are LNHDA and SQIVND (reference sequence). After removal of 5 bases from V and 1 base from J, the junction contained 9 bases not matched to a gene. The CDR3 DNA reads as TGTGCCAGTAGTCCTATCGGGACAGGGCAATCCTACGAGCAGTACTTC. Its translation is CASSPIGTGQSYEQYF.

The gene calls are TRBV7-3 and TRBJ2-1; 11 positions match TRBD2. V lost 5 bases, J lost 4 bases, and 4 bases stayed unmatched. There are 15 residues in the CDR3. Germline V gene data show CDR1 as SGHTA and CDR2 as FQGTGA. The CDR3 sequence: CASSQGLAEYNEQFF. In DNA form, the CDR3 reads TGTGCCAGCAGCCAGGGACTAGCGGAGTACAATGAGCAGTTCTTC.

The chain has TRBV5-5 and TRBJ2-6; D might be TRBD2 (6 bases). Trimming left V 3 bases short and J 3 bases short, with 10 bases between. Germline V lookup: CDR1 SGHKS, CDR2 YYEKEE (reference sequence). The CDR3 spans 15 residues. The CDR3 sequence is CASSSGTLGANVLTF. CDR3 sequence (DNA): TGTGCCAGCAGCTCCGGGACTCTTGGGGCCAACGTCCTGACTTTC.

This chain joins TRBV19 and TRBJ1-1, with D uncertain. In germline, CDR1 is LNHDA, CDR2 SQIVND (reference sequence). The V end lost 5 bases, the J end lost 7 bases, and 8 bases lay between the germline ends. CDR3 length: 11 residues. The CDR3 loop is CASSVLDEAFF. In DNA form, the CDR3 reads TGTGCCAGTAGTGTGCTAGATGAAGCTTTCTTT.

This clone was seen only once. The rearrangement uses TRBV4-1 and TRBJ2-7, with TRBD2 identical over 8 bases. With V trimmed by 2 bases and J by 3 bases, 9 bases remained unmatched. The CDR3 is made up of 16 amino acids. Germline V gene sequence: CDR1 MGHRA, CDR2 YSYEKL. The CDR3 here is CASSQKTSGGYYEQYF. DNA for the CDR3: TGCGCCAGCAGCCAAAAAACTAGCGGAGGCTACTACGAGCAGTACTTC.

This chain connects TRBV30 to TRBJ1-4; D is unclear. V lost 0 bases, J lost 7 bases, and 6 bases lay in between. This CDR3 has 12 amino acids. Germline lookup yields CDR1 GTSNPN and CDR2 SVGIG (reference sequence). CDR3 residues: CAWSVLVEKLFF. CDR3 bases: TGTGCCTGGAGTGTACTGGTTGAAAAACTGTTTTTT.

The genes are TRBV11-2 and TRBJ2-2; possibly TRBD2 for D (6 bases). The CDR3 contains 14 residues. V shed 7 bases and J shed 3 bases, with 12 bases lying between them. Germline CDR1 SGHAT, CDR2 FQNNGV. CDR3 in amino acids: CASTGLADTGELFF. The CDR3 bases are TGTGCCAGCACTGGGTTAGCGGACACCGGGGAGCTGTTTTTT.

The chain employs TRBV19 and TRBJ2-2; D may be TRBD1 (6 bases). The V gene lost 9 bases and the J gene lost 5 bases, with 19 bases spanning the gap. This CDR3 comprises 15 residues. Germline V gene data show CDR1 as LNHDA and CDR2 as SQIVND (reference sequence). The CDR3 loop is CASTGQGKRTGELFF. CDR3 nucleotide sequence: TGTGCCAGCACGGGGCAGGGGAAGAGGACCGGGGAGCTGTTTTTT. Full variable domain (outside the CDR3, taken from reference TRBV19 and TRBJ2-2): DGGITQSPKYLFRKEGQNVTLSCEQNLNHDAMYWYRQDPGQGLRLIYYSQIVNDFQKGDIAEGYSVSREKKESFPLTVTSAQKNPTAFYLCASTGQGKRTGELFFGEGSRLTVL.

With respect to this clone: A much larger clonotype is one base distant, so this may be a read error. The chain couples TRBV5-1 to TRBJ1-5, with TRBD1 as a possible D gene (5 bases). This CDR3 region has 13 residues. In germline, CDR1 is SGHRS, CDR2 YFSETQ. Trimming removed 0 bases at V and 6 bases at J, with 7 bases between. CDR3 DNA: TGCGCCAGCAGCTTGGAAGGGGCTCAGCCCCAGCATTTT. Protein sequence: CASSLEGAQPQHF. The entire variable domain, with the rest obtained from reference TRBV5-1 and TRBJ1-5, is as follows: KAGVTQTPRYLIKTRGQQVTLSCSPISGHRSVSWYQQTPGQGLQFLFEYFSETQRNKGNFPGRFSGRQFSNSRSEMNVSTLELGDSALYLCASSLEGAQPQHFGDGTRLSIL.